This entry is about one T cell receptor (beta chain). The source of the sample is a study of blood T cell repertoires in COVID-19. Study as a whole: Sites across the United States, Italy and Spain contributed samples from acute and convalescent COVID-19. PBMCs, B-cell-depleted T cells, or T cells were the source of the cDNA or gDNA that made up the material.

Germline V CDR1 and CDR2: SGHNT, YYREEE (reference sequence). The CDR3 extends over 18 amino acids. With 1 base removed from V and 0 bases from J, the gap between germline ends came to 17 bases. In the study's own analysis: Reference gene primers were amplified, and this amplification served to estimate nucleated cell counts. Profiling relied on immunoSEQ multiplex PCR, and the TCRdb table lists in-frame clones only, not all of them. V and J calls and clone size come straight from that table; D and trimming were deduced from the DNA. The sample yields under 45,000 clones, 86% seen once. Sequencing was carried out using peripheral blood. The origin of this receptor is a man between 35 and 55 years old with active COVID-19. The chain joins TRBV5-4 to TRBJ2-1; D not certain. CDR3 DNA: TGTGCCAGCAGCTTGTCGTTATTGGCTAGTAGCTCCTACAATGAGCAGTTCTTC. Its translation is CASSLSLLASSSYNEQFF.